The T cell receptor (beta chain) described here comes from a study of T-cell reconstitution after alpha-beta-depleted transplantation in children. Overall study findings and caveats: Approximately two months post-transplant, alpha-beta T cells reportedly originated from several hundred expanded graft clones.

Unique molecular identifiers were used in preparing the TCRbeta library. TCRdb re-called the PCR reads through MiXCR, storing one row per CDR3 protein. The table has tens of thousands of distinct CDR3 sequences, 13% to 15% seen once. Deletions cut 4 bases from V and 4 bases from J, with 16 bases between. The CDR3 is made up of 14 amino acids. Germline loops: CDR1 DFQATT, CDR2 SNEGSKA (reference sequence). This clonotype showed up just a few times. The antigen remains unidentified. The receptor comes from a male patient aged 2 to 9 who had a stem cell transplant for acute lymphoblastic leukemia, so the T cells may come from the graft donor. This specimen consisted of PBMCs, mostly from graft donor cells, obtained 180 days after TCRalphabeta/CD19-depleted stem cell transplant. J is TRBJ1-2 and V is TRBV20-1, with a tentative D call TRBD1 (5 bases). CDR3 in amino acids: CSAKHGARFYGYTF. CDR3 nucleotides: TGCAGTGCTAAACATGGGGCCCGGTTCTATGGCTACACCTTC.